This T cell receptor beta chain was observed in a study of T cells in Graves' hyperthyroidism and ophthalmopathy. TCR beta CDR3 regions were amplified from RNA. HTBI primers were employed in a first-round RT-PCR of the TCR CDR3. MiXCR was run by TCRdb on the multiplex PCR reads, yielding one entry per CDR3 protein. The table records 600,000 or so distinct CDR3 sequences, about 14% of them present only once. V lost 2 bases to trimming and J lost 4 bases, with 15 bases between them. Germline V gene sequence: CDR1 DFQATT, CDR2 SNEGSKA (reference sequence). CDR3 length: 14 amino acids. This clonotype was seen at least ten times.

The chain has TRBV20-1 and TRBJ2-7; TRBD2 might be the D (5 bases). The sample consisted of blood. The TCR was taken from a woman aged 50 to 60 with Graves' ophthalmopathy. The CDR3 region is CSARMSSRVYEQYF. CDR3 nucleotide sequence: TGCAGTGCTAGAATGTCCTCGAGGGTATACGAGCAGTACTTC.